This T cell receptor (beta chain) emerged from a study of post-analysis software for immune sequencing data. Overall study findings and caveats: Controls significantly exceeded multiple sclerosis patients in normalized Chao1 diversity. When patients were compared with controls, 5 or 6 TRBV segments were more frequent, TRBV5-6, TRBV5-1 and TRBV20-1 among them.

Unique molecular identifiers were built into the TCR beta cDNA libraries. Around 500,000 cDNA molecules were obtained from around 1 to 9.1 million T cells. TCRdb reanalysed the PCR reads using MiXCR and keeps one entry per CDR3 protein. The table includes some 700,000 distinct CDR3 sequences, around 60% detected once. V gave up 5 bases and J gave up 4 bases, with 12 bases separating them. Germline V gene lookup returns CDR1 DFQATT and CDR2 SNEGSKA (reference sequence). The CDR3 totals 12 residues. Note on this clonotype: Its antigen is still unknown.

The chain recombines TRBV20-1 with TRBJ2-7; D is possibly TRBD2 (7 bases). The receptor was isolated from a girl aged 2 to 10 with multiple sclerosis. Sequenced sample: blood. The CDR3 nucleotides are TGCAGTGCTGGGGGGGGCGCGTACGAGCAGTACTTC. Translated, it gives CSAGGGAYEQYF.